These 8 T cell receptor beta chains came from one sample sequenced in a study of blood T cell repertoires in COVID-19. Assay used: immunoSEQ multiplex PCR; TCRdb lists only in-frame clones, some missing. The sample yields around 260,000 clones, around 82% seen once. Sample: peripheral blood. These receptors were taken from a person aged 65-85 years with COVID-19, enrolled during active disease.

This clone was seen more than once but under ten times. The chain uses TRBV28 and TRBJ2-3; D is uncertain. Deletions cut 6 bases from V and 3 bases from J, with 13 bases between. The germline gives CDR1 MDHEN, CDR2 SYDVKM. The CDR3 runs to 14 residues. Here the CDR3 reads CASRGLHRTDTQYF. CDR3 DNA: TGTGCCAGCAGGGGCCTCCATCGTACAGATACGCAGTATTTT.

This chain connects TRBV7-9 to TRBJ2-2; D is possibly TRBD1 (5 bases). Germline CDR1 reads SEHNR; CDR2 reads FQNEAQ (reference sequence). The CDR3 spans 11 residues. The CDR3 DNA reads as TGTGCGACAGCGAACACCGGGGAGCTGTTTTTT. This sequence encodes CATANTGELFF. The full variable domain, rest sourced from reference TRBV7-9 and TRBJ2-2, is DTGVSQNPRHKITKRGQNVTFRCDPISEHNRLYWYRQTLGQGPEFLTYFQNEAQLEKSRLLSDRFSAERPKGSFSTLEIQRTEQGDSAMYLCATANTGELFFGEGSRLTVL.

This clone appeared once. This sequence joins TRBV2 and TRBJ1-4, with D possibly being TRBD1 (5 bases). The CDR3 has 14 residues. Germline V gene sequence: CDR1 SNHLY, CDR2 FYNNEI. The V and J ends lost 1 base and 3 bases respectively, with 6 bases between them. The CDR3 loop is CASSEDRSNEKLFF. CDR3 bases: TGTGCCAGCAGTGAAGACAGGTCTAATGAAAAACTGTTTTTT.

The chain has TRBV7-8 and TRBJ1-2, with TRBD1 as a possible D gene (6 bases). This CDR3 region has 13 residues. The V gene's germline CDR1 is SGHVS and CDR2 FQNEAQ. V lost 6 bases to trimming and J lost 2 bases, with 10 bases between them. CDR3 residues: CASSSTGNYGYTF. The CDR3 bases are TGTGCCAGCAGTTCGACAGGCAACTATGGCTACACCTTC.

CDR3: CASRLAGRPTYEQYF. The CDR3 DNA sequence: TGCGCCAGCAGACTAGCGGGAAGGCCTACCTACGAGCAGTACTTC. The chain carries TRBV5-1 and TRBJ2-7, with TRBD2 identical over 10 bases. V lost 5 bases to trimming and J lost 2 bases; unmatched junction nucleotides: 7. The length of the CDR3 is 15 residues. Germline values: CDR1 SGHRS, CDR2 YFSETQ.

The rearrangement joins TRBV7-8 to TRBJ2-1, with unresolved D. From germline, CDR1 is SGHVS and CDR2 FQNEAQ. V dropped 5 bases and J dropped 10 bases, with 21 bases sitting between them. The CDR3 totals 15 residues. CDR3 amino acids: CASSRRGSKVWEQFF. DNA for the CDR3: TGTGCCAGCAGCCGAAGAGGCAGTAAGGTGTGGGAGCAGTTCTTC. The entire variable domain, with the rest obtained from reference TRBV7-8 and TRBJ2-1, is as follows: GAGVSQSPRYKVAKRGQDVALRCDPISGHVSLFWYQQALGQGPEFLTYFQNEAQLDKSGLPSDRFFAERPEGSVSTLKIQRTQQEDSAVYLCASSRRGSKVWEQFFGPGTRLTVL.

The chain combines TRBV4-1 with TRBJ2-7; D might be TRBD1 (6 bases). The CDR3 extends over 15 amino acids. Germline V lookup: CDR1 MGHRA, CDR2 YSYEKL. The germline V and J ends were trimmed by 1 base and 4 bases, with 14 bases remaining between them. Written as DNA, the CDR3 is TGCGCCAGCAGCCAAGGGGAGAGCAGGGGTTACGAGCAGTACTTC. Residues: CASSQGESRGYEQYF.

With regard to this clone: Other DNA sequences in this sample translate to the same CDR3. V and J are TRBV2 and TRBJ1-5; 8 bases map to TRBD1. Losses at the gene ends were 4 bases for V and 4 bases for J; bases not matched to a gene: 3. The CDR3 covers 14 residues. Germline CDR1 is SNHLY and CDR2 is FYNNEI. In DNA form, the CDR3 reads TGTGCCAGCAGTGGGACAGGGAATAATCAGCCCCAGCATTTT. Its protein is CASSGTGNNQPQHF.